This T cell receptor beta chain was retrieved from a study of early T cells in non-severe SARS-CoV-2 infection (dated by TCRdb to the early 2020s). Study-level background: Because TCR sequencing was done on bulk RNA from unsorted whole blood, the alpha and beta chains could not be paired. Here is what the overall study found, with its caveats: Matching against VDJdb was skewed toward anti-spike CD8 responses, likely underestimated virus-specific expansions, and missed private and CD4 specificities.

Set within a cohort of healthcare workers in London, UK, this nested case-control study involved weekly PCR testing of nasopharyngeal swabs along with blood sampling. Healthcare workers were recruited during the week of the UK lockdown, between 23 and 31 March 2020, and followed weekly for up to roughly 16 weeks. The table lists this clonotype with many counts. The antigen this receptor binds is unknown. Qualities for individual bases were not recorded, and no much larger clone is one base off. For CDR1 and CDR2, the germline V gene lists SGHVS and FNYEAQ. V and J are truncated by 5 bases and 6 bases respectively, leaving an intervening sequence of 13 bases. Reading from cysteine to phenylalanine, the CDR3 counts 14 amino acids. Of all the DNA, just the CDR3 is kept, 42 bases in frame from base 1. The library was prepared using 5' RACE. Sequencing used a NextSeq 500. In the TCR library protocol, unique molecular identifiers were attached to individual cDNA molecules to correct for PCR bias and sequencing error. Sequencing covered both TCR alpha and beta chains, and within each sample the abundances of alpha and beta sequences were tightly co-correlated. Processing in the source paper ran as follows. V gene, J gene and CDR3 annotation of TCR sequences was performed with Decombinator V4. Expanded TCRs were defined as changing significantly between any two time points under a Poisson model with p below 0.0001. TCR abundances were normalised to the total number of TCRs sequenced per sample and were expressed as counts per million. TRAV1-2 paired with TRAJ12, TRAJ20 or TRAJ33 defined MAIT TCRs, while TRAV10 paired with TRAJ18 defined iNKT TCRs. VDJdb, accessed 1 November 2021, was searched for CMV, EBV and SARS-CoV-2 annotated TCRs, with TCRs annotated for multiple antigens excluded. The public reads were reprocessed in TCRdb via fastp at Q25 and MiXCR, keeping in-frame beta chains. Merged by CDR3 protein, the rows form single entries marked with the most common genes and DNA. TCRdb's processing, not the authors', yielded these V and J calls. This sample gives some 25,000 distinct CDR3 sequences in total; about 4.5% of them show up just once. The ten largest clones take up less than 20% of the sample.

Material: whole blood. The sequence was collected from an adult who was a healthcare worker with PCR-confirmed SARS-CoV-2 infection or an uninfected control (not recorded which). The receptor chain draws on TRBV7-6 and TRBJ2-2, with the identity of the D gene unclear. The DNA sequence is as follows: TGTGCCAGCAGCCCCCGCCTTCGTCCCGGGGAGCTGTTTTTT. This is translated as CASSPRLRPGELFF. The variable domain in full, with residues beyond the CDR3 obtained from the reference TRBV7-6 and TRBJ2-2 genes, is GAGVSQSPRYKVTKRGQDVALRCDPISGHVSLYWYRQALGQGPEFLTYFNYEAQQDKSGLPNDRFSAERPEGSISTLTIQRTEQRDSAMYRCASSPRLRPGELFFGEGSRLTVL.